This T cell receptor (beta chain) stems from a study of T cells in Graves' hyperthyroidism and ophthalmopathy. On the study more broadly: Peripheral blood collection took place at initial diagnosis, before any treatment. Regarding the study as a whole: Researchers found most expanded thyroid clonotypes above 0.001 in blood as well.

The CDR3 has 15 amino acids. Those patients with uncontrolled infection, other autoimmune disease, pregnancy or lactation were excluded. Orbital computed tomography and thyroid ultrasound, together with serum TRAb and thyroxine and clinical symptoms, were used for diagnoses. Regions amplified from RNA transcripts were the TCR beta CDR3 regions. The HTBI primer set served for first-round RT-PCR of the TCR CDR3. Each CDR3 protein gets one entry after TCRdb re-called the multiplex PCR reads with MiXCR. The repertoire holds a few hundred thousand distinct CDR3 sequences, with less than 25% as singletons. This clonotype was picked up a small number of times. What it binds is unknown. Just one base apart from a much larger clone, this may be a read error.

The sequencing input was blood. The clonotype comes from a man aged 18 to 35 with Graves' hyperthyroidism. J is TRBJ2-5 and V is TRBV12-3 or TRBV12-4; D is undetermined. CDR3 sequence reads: CASGLWRPVKETQYF. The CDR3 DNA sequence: TGTGCCAGCGGTTTATGGCGGCCAGTCAAAGAGACCCAGTACTTC.